These T cell receptor beta chains were read from a single sample in a study of vaccination and CD4 T cells after COVID-19. TCRdb called the PCR reads again in MiXCR, with one record for every CDR3 protein. The sample lists roughly 20,000 distinct CDR3 sequences; about two fifths were seen once. Which antigens these TCRs recognize remains unknown. Sequenced here: CD4+ T cells from blood, cultured in vitro, sampled before SARS-CoV-2 vaccination. The receptors originated from a human donor who had recovered from COVID-19. CDR3s include the opening cysteine and the closing phenylalanine or tryptophan. D genes are given only for firm matches. A clone size is listed for some rows: how often the clone was seen (once, few, many), or a class if it is expanded.

v_call	clone_size	j_call	d_call	cdr3_nt	cdr3_aa
TRBV11-3	.	TRBJ1-1	TRBD1	TGTGCCAGCAGCTTGGGGACCGGGACAGGGGCCGGCACTGAAGCTTTCTTT	CASSLGTGTGAGTEAFF
TRBV6-1	.	TRBJ2-1	TRBD2	TGTGCCAGCAGCTGGACTAGCGGGGGGAATACAATGCAGCAGTTCTTC	CASSWTSGGNTMQQFF
TRBV5-1	.	TRBJ2-7	TRBD2	TGCGCCAGCAGCCCCCTAGCGGGAGCTACCTCCTACGAGCAGTACTTC	CASSPLAGATSYEQYF
TRBV12-3/TRBV12-4	.	TRBJ2-7	.	TGTGCCAGCAGTCTAGCGCCCCACGAGCAGTACTTC	CASSLAPHEQYF
TRBV7-8	.	TRBJ2-3	.	TGTGCCAGCAGGACCGGGGAAGATACGCAGTATTTT	CASRTGEDTQYF
TRBV19	few	TRBJ1-1	.	TGTGCCAGTAGGACATGGAACACTGAAGCTTTCTTT	CASRTWNTEAFF
TRBV5-4	few	TRBJ2-1	.	TGTGCCAGCAGCTTGAGCGGCTACAATGAGCAGTTCTTC	CASSLSGYNEQFF
TRBV11-2	.	TRBJ2-6	.	TGTGCCAGCAGACACCCCCCCCACGTCCTGACTTTC	CASRHPPHVLTF
TRBV28	.	TRBJ1-3	.	TGTGCCAGCAACCGACTCGGCGGAAACACCATATATTTT	CASNRLGGNTIYF
TRBV27	.	TRBJ1-3	.	TGTGCCAGCATAAGGGGTCAAGGAAACACCATATATTTT	CASIRGQGNTIYF
TRBV6-5	.	TRBJ2-7	TRBD1	TGTGCCAGCAGTTACTCCTGGGACAGGGCCTACGACGAGCAGTACTTC	CASSYSWDRAYDEQYF